This TCR beta chain comes out of a study of T-cell reconstitution after alpha-beta-depleted transplantation in children. The study, taken as a whole, reports: T-cell numbers and diversity, one year after transplant, stemmed largely from T cells that were newly produced. The origin of alpha-beta T cells about two months after transplant was reportedly several hundred expanded graft clones. TCRbeta diversity was high at day 60 in some patients (a result of surviving recipient T cells and thymic progenitors).

Unique molecular identifiers were incorporated when the TCRbeta library was constructed. TCRdb itself ran the PCR reads through MiXCR, one entry per CDR3 protein. The sample holds about 980,000 distinct CDR3 sequences; 25% to 35% are singletons and the top ten take about 28%. Notes on this clonotype: The antigen is not known.

V was clipped by 4 bases and J by 4 bases, with 13 bases between them. Per the germline V gene, CDR1 is SGHTA and CDR2 is FQGNSA. The CDR3 is 15 residues long. This receptor was obtained from a boy younger than two who had a stem cell transplant for SCID, so the T cells may come from the graft donor. The chain employs TRBV7-2 and TRBJ2-2; no reliable D call. Sequencing used PBMCs, mostly from graft donor cells, obtained 360 days after TCRalphabeta/CD19-depleted stem cell transplant. CDR3 in DNA: TGTGCCAGCAGCTCCTCAGGTTCCGCCACCGGGGAGCTGTTTTTT. Encoded protein: CASSSSGSATGELFF.